This T cell receptor beta chain comes out of a study of blood T cells in healthy people across ages. A second PCR, run for about 6 to 11 cycles, used a sample-barcoded 5' primer plus a J-beta primer mix. In TCRdb, the 5' RACE reads were re-called with MiXCR into one record per CDR3 protein. This table holds about 1.5 million distinct CDR3 sequences, approximately 43% found once. Many counts were recorded for this clonotype. Antigen: not known. Findings of the study overall: The long-lived group displayed more naive CD4+ cells, plus higher diversity, than the aged donors did.

Germline CDR1 and CDR2: LGHNA and YSLEER. Losses at the gene ends were 4 bases for V and 3 bases for J; bases not matched to a gene: 8. The CDR3 runs 17 residues. Specimen: blood. The chain couples TRBV4-3 to TRBJ2-3, with 12 nucleotides matching TRBD2. This receptor was obtained from a woman in her late teens or twenties in good health. CDR3 nucleotide sequence: TGCGCCAGCAGCCGACACCCTAGCGGGAGGGCTACAGATACGCAGTATTTT. Protein sequence: CASSRHPSGRATDTQYF.